This TCR beta chain is from a study of CD8+ T cells in alopecia areata. The researchers isolated CD4+ and CD8+ T cells from PBMCs by sorting. Trimming left V 6 bases short and J 3 bases short, with 16 bases between. Germline assignment: CDR1 SGDLS and CDR2 YYNGEE. The CDR3 extends over 14 amino acids. Sequencing used cDNA as its template, made by extracting RNA and reverse transcribing it. Method: immunoSEQ multiplex PCR; TCRdb's copy keeps in-frame clones and lacks some. This table has around 120,000 clones, roughly 69% appearing once. General observations from the study: Patients shared TCRs less clearly than mice did, possibly for HLA-related reasons. Scalp samples also contribute reads from the resident alphabeta T cells found in normal skin. Clonality was higher in lesional than normal scalp, especially in alopecia totalis/universalis.

Details on this clone: The antigen remains undetermined.

The TCR sequence derives from a human donor in good health. Sequenced: CD4+ T cells sorted from blood. The rearrangement links TRBV9 to TRBJ2-7; D call uncertain. CDR3 coding DNA: TGTGCCAGCACCCCAGGAATACAGAGCTACGAGCAGTACTTC. This encodes CASTPGIQSYEQYF.